The present T cell receptor beta chain was sequenced within a study of CXCR3-negative and CXCR3-positive naive CD8 T cells (dated by TCRdb to the late 2010s). For the wider study: In total, about 135 million TRB reads were obtained, or roughly 1.5 +/- 0.3 million reads per library. TRBV-TRBJ cluster analysis included naive subsets from about five donors and memory cells from 3 donors. Diversity and physicochemical repertoire analyses covered around 10 donors pooled from two independent experiments.

Data came from a NextSeq 550. The Human TCR Profiling Kit (MiLaboratory) was used to make UMI-labeled 5' RACE TRB cDNA libraries. cDNA synthesis used the entire amount of extracted RNA, and PCR amplification then used the entire amount of cDNA produced. Libraries were prepared in parallel with an identical number of PCR cycles. In the paper's pipeline: About 53,000 +/- 10,000 unique UMI-labeled TRB cDNA molecules per library were extracted with MIGEC and MiXCR, with at least two reads per UMI required. An average of approximately 40,000 +/- 10,000 functional in-frame TRB CDR3 nucleotide clonotypes without stop codons was found per library. After downsampling to 5000 UMI-labeled TRB molecules per sample, diversity metrics, including normalized Shannon-Wiener and Chao1, were computed in VDJtools. For the central five CDR3 residues, VDJtools calculated physicochemical properties weighted by clonotype size, namely interaction energy, strength, volume and Kidera factor 4. TCRdb reprocessed the reads, reporting each CDR3 protein sequence once and no DNA. TCRdb's processing, not the authors' own work, is the source of the V and J calls. The data table for this sample lists fewer than 55,000 distinct CDR3 sequences. Together, the top ten hold approximately 1.6% of the sample.

Worth noting for this clonotype: The antigen it recognizes is unknown.

Each CD8+ T cell subset was flow-sorted in triplicate, and some 310,000 cells per subset were placed directly into RLT lysis buffer. Naive CD8+ T cells were defined stringently as CD45RO-CCR7+CD27+CD95- to exclude memory contaminants. Peripheral blood mononuclear cells were isolated from buffy coats by standard density gradient centrifugation. A FACSAria III was used to flow-sort naive CXCR3-negative and CXCR3-positive CD8+ T cells. An RNeasy Mini Kit was used to extract total RNA from the sorted cells. Study-wide findings and limitations: Because CXCR3 expression was partially decreased after cryopreservation, freshly isolated PBMCs were used for most assays. Within the same donor, TRBV-TRBJ usage looked similar between naive CXCR3-negative and CXCR3-positive cells, but memory cells had distinct patterns. Repertoire diversity was comparably high in both naive subsets but much lower in memory CD8+ T cells. TRB CDR3s from CXCR3-positive naive cells showed higher hydrophobicity (lower Kidera factor 4), lower energy, and higher strength and volume indices than CXCR3-negative naive cells. Surface CD5, linked to self-reactivity in mice, was comparable between naive subsets; TCR interaction strength was therefore also inferred from TRB CDR3 physicochemical properties.

The CDR3 covers 16 residues, taking in both the cysteine and the phenylalanine. DNA is not on record. The germline V gene (reference sequence) provides CDR1 SGHAT and CDR2 FQDESV. The rearranged segments are TRBV11-1 and TRBJ2-1; the TCRdb call, TRBD2, lacks DNA for checking. This TCR derives from a human donor in good health. Some clones in this sample may be carry-over from other donors' samples. Sequencing was done on a sample of naive CXCR3- CD8+ T cells from blood. The cell subset or site label, read with the paper, signifies: CD45RO-CCR7+CD27+CD95- naive CD8+ T cells lacking CXCR3 (TNR3-). The CDR3 region: CASSLRGLPLYNEQFF.